This T cell receptor beta chain derives from a study of blood T cell repertoires in COVID-19. On the study more broadly: From T cells, B-cell-depleted T cells, or PBMCs came the material, which was cDNA or gDNA.

Cohorts were based on clinical histories the participants reported. Clones were read by immunoSEQ multiplex PCR, and TCRdb kept only the in-frame ones, dropping some. The data contain some 180,000 clones, approximately 80% of them singletons. This CDR3 has 13 amino acids. Trimming took 8 bases from V and 9 from J, leaving 17 bases between them. This TCR was recovered from a man between 60 and 75 years old who had been exposed to COVID-19. This chain links TRBV12-3 or TRBV12-4 with TRBJ2-1; D may be TRBD1 (6 bases). The sample was PBMCs or T cells enriched from blood (not recorded which). The DNA of the CDR3 is TGTGCCAGCGTATCCAGGGGCCCTCTTGAGCAGTTCTTC. Protein product: CASVSRGPLEQFF.